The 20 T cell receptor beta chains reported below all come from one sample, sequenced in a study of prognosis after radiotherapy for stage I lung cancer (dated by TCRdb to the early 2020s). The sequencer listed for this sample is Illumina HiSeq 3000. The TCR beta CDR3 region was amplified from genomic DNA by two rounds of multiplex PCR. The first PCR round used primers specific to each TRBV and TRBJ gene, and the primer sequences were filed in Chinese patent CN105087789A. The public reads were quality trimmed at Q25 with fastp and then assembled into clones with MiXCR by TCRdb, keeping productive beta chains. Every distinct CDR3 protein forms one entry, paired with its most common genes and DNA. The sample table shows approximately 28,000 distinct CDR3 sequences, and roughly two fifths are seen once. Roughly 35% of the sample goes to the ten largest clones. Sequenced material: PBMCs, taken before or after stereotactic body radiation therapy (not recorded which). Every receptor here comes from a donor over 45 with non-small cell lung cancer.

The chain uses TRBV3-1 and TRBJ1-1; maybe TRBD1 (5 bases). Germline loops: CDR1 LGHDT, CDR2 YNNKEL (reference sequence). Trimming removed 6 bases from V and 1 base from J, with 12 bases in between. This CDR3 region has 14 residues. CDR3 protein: CASRGGAENTEAFF. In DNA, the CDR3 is TGTGCCAGCAGGGGAGGGGCGGAGAACACTGAAGCTTTCTTT.

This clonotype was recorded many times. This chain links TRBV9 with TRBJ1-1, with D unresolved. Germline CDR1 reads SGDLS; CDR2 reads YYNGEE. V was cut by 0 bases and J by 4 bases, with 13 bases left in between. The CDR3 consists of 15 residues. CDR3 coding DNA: TGTGCCAGCAGCGTAGGTCCCGCCCTGGCCACTGAAGCTTTCTTT. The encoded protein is CASSVGPALATEAFF.

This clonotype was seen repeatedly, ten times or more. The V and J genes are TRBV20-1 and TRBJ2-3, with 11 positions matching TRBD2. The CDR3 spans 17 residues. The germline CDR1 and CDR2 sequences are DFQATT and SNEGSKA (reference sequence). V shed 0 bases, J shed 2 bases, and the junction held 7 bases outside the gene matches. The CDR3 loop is CSARDWGTSGFTDTQYF. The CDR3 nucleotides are TGCAGTGCTAGAGATTGGGGGACTAGCGGCTTCACAGATACGCAGTATTTT.

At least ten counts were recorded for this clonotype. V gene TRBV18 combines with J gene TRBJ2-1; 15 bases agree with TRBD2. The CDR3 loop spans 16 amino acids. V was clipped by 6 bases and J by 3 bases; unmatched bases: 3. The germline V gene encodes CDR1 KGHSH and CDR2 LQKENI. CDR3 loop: CASSRTSGGDYNEQFF. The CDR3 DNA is TGTGCCAGCTCCCGGACTAGCGGGGGGGACTACAATGAGCAGTTCTTC.

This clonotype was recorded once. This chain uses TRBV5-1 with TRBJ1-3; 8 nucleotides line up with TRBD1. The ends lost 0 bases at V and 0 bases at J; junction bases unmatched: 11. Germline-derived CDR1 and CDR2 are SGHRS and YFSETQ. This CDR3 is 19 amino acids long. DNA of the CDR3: TGCGCCAGCAGCTTGGAGCCGGGACAGGCTCTGGTCTCTGGAAACACCATATATTTT. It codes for CASSLEPGQALVSGNTIYF. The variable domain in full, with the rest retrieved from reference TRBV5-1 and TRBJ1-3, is KAGVTQTPRYLIKTRGQQVTLSCSPISGHRSVSWYQQTPGQGLQFLFEYFSETQRNKGNFPGRFSGRQFSNSRSEMNVSTLELGDSALYLCASSLEPGQALVSGNTIYFGEGSWLTVV.

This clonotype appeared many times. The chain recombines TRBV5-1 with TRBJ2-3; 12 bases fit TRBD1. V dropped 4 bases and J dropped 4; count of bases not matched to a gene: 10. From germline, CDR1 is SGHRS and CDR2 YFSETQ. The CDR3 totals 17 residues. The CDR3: CASSIAGGQGASDTQYF. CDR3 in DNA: TGCGCCAGCAGCATCGCTGGGGGACAGGGGGCCTCAGATACGCAGTATTTT.

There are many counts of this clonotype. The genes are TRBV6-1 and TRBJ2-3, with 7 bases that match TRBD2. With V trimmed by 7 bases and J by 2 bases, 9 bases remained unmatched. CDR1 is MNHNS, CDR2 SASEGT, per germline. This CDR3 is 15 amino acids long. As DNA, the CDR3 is TGTGCCAGCATAGCCGGCCTAGCGGTCACAGATACGCAGTATTTT. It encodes CASIAGLAVTDTQYF.

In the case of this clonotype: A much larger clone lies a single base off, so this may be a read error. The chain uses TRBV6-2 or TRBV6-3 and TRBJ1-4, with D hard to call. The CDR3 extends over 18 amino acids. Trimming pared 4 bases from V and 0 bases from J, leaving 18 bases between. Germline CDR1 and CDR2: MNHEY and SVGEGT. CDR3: CASSLASTKLSTNEKLFF. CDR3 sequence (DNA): TGTGCCAGCAGTTTGGCATCCACTAAGTTATCAACTAATGAAAAACTGTTTTTT.

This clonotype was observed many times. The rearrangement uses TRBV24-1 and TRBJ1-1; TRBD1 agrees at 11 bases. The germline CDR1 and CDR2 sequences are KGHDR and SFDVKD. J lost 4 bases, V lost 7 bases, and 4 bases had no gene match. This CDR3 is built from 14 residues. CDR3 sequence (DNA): TGTGCCACCAGGGGACAGGGGGACGGCACTGAAGCTTTCTTT. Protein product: CATRGQGDGTEAFF.

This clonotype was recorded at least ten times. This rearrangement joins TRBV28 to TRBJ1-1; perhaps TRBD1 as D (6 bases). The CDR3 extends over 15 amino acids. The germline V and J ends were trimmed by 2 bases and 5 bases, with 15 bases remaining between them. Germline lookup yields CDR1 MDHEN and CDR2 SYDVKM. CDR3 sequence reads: CASSLRGALFTEAFF. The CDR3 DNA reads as TGTGCCAGCAGTTTACGGGGGGCGTTGTTTACTGAAGCTTTCTTT.

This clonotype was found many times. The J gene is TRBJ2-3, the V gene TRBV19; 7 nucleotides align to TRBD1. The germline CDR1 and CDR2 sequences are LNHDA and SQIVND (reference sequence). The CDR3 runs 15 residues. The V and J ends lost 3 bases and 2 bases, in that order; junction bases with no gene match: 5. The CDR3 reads CASSMTGTDTDTQYF. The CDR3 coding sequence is TGTGCCAGTAGTATGACCGGGACAGACACAGATACGCAGTATTTT.

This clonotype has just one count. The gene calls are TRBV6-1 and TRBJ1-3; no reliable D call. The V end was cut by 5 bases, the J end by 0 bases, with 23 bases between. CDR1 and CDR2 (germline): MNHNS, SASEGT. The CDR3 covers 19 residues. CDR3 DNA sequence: TGTGCCAGCAGTCCCCGGTCTATGGGGATGGCGGGCTCTGGAAACACCATATATTTT. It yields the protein CASSPRSMGMAGSGNTIYF.

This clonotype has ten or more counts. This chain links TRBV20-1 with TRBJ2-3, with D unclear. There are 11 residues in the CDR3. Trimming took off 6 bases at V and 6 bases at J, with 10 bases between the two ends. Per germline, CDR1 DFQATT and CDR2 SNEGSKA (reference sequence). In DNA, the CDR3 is TGCAGTGCCGACCTCAGGGATACGCAGTATTTT. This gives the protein CSADLRDTQYF.

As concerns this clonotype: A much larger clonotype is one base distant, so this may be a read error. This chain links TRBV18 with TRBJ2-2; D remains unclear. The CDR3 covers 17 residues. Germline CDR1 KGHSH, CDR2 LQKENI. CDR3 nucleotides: TGTGCCAGCTCACCATTGTATCGGTCGAGGAACACCCGGGAGCTGTTTTTT. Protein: CASSPLYRSRNTRELFF.

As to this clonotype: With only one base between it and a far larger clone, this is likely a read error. The CDR3 coding sequence is TGTGCCAGCAACAACCCCACCCGGACATGGAAGGGCTACACCTTC. It codes for CASNNPTRTWKGYTF. This chain joins TRBV7-9 and TRBJ1-2; a possible D gene is TRBD1 (5 bases). This CDR3 spans 15 amino acids. Germline CDR1 and CDR2: SEHNR and FQNEAQ (reference sequence). V lost 7 bases and J lost 8, with 23 bases in between.

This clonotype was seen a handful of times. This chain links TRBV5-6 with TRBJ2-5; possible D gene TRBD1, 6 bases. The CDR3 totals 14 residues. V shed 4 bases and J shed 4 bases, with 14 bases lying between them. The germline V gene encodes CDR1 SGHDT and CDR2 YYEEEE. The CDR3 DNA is TGTGCCAGCAGCCTACAGGGTTTGGCAGAGACCCAGTACTTC. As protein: CASSLQGLAETQYF.

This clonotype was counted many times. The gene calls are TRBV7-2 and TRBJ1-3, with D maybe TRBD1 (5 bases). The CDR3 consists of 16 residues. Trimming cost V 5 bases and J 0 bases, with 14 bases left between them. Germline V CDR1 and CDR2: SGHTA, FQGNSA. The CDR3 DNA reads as TGTGCCAGCAGCCCCGGGGACCAGCCCTCTGGAAACACCATATATTTT. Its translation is CASSPGDQPSGNTIYF.

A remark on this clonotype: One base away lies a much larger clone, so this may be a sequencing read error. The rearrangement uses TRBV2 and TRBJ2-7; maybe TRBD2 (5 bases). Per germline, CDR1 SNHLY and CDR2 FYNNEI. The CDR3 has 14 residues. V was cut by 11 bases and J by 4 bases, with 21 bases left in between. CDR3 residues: CACIGIFVEYEQYF. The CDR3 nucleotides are TGTGCCTGCATCGGGATATTCGTTGAATACGAGCAGTACTTC. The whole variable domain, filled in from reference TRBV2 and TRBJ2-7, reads EPEVTQTPSHQVTQMGQEVILRCVPISNHLYFYWYRQILGQKVEFLVSFYNNEISEKSEIFDDQFSVERPDGSNFTLKIRSTKLEDSAMYFCACIGIFVEYEQYFGPGTRLTVT.

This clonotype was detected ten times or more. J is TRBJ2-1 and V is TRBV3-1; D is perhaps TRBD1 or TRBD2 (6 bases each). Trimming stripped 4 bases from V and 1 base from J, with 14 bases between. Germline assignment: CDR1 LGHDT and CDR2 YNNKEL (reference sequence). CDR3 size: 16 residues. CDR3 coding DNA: TGTGCCAGCAGCCCCTCCGGGGGCTTGTCCTACAATGAGCAGTTCTTC. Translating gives CASSPSGGLSYNEQFF.

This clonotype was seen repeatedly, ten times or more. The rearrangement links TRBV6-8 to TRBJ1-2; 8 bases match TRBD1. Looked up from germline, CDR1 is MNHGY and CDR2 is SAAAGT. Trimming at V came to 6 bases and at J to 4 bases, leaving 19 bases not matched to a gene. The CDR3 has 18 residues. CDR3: CASRWGQVTSIMTYGYTF. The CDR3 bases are TGTGCCAGCAGGTGGGGACAGGTAACGTCTATCATGACCTATGGCTACACCTTC.